The entry that follows covers one T cell receptor beta chain sequence. Antigen specificity is unknown. The CDR3 totals 15 residues. V dropped 8 bases and J dropped 0 bases, with 13 bases sitting between them. From germline, CDR1 is WSHSY and CDR2 SAAADI. These data are taken from a study of cytomegalovirus exposure and HLA in healthy donors. Primers included in the PCR were 60 Vbeta and 13 Jbeta primers. The assay was immunoSEQ multiplex PCR, and TCRdb's table has in-frame clones only and misses some. Of 110,000 to 150,000 clones listed, about 80% were seen once; the top ten hold roughly 1.2%. Study-wide points: Whilst most TCR sequences proved rare, a subset of public TCRs occurred across many donors. Being productive about 90% or about 30% of the time was typical of most TCR beta V segments in an earlier analysis. Among donors in an Asian-associated ancestry cluster, a later analysis reportedly found fewer N-insertions than the roughly 610-donor mean.

Sequences were obtained from PBMCs. V gene TRBV10-2 combines with J gene TRBJ2-2; a weak D match, TRBD2 (7 bases). This clonotype was sampled from a male donor in good health and CMV-seropositive. The CDR3 reads CASGGRGPNTGELFF. DNA for the CDR3: TGCGCCAGCGGTGGGCGGGGGCCGAACACCGGGGAGCTGTTTTTT.